This T cell receptor beta chain appears in the sequencing data of a study of blood T cell repertoires in COVID-19. Study details: Sample material is recorded as cDNA or gDNA derived from T cells, B-cell-depleted T cells, or PBMCs.

Patients in Seattle were enrolled during active infection, then followed longitudinally. The CDR3 consists of 16 residues. CDR1 is LGHNA and CDR2 is YSLEER in the germline V gene. Trimming stripped 1 base from V and 0 bases from J, with 9 bases between. Profiled with immunoSEQ multiplex PCR; TCRdb holds only in-frame clones, not every one. This table has about 170,000 clones, over 75% appearing once. V is TRBV4-3 and J is TRBJ2-2; D may be TRBD2 (6 bases). The source is an elderly man with COVID-19, enrolled during active disease. The sequenced sample was peripheral blood. This CDR3 is CASSQGRGANTGELFF. CDR3 sequence (DNA): TGCGCCAGCAGCCAAGGGAGGGGCGCGAACACCGGGGAGCTGTTTTTT.